This T cell receptor beta chain was retrieved from a study of blood T cells in healthy people across ages. General study results and limits: It was held that diversity estimates obtained from one million T cells represented underestimates. Versus aged donors, long-lived donors had higher diversity and more naive CD4+ cells.

Using a J-beta primer mix together with a sample-barcoded 5' primer, a second PCR was run for roughly 7 to 12 cycles. TCRdb re-called the 5' RACE reads through MiXCR, storing one row per CDR3 protein. This table has more than 650,000 distinct CDR3 sequences, around a fifth appearing once. CDR1 is SGHRS, CDR2 YFSETQ, per germline. The CDR3 has 14 amino acids. V shed 4 bases and J 6 bases; nucleotides not matched to a gene: 8. Aged roughly 6 to 95, donors were systemically healthy Caucasians from Russia. Each sample provided at least 5.5 micrograms of extracted total RNA. This clonotype was recorded a few times. The antigen remains unidentified.

The material sequenced was blood. This chain links TRBV5-1 with TRBJ2-3, with 7 bases identical to TRBD1. The sequence was obtained from a man between 65 and 85 years old in good health. The CDR3 reads CASSDSGGADTQYF. The CDR3 bases are TGCGCCAGCAGCGACTCAGGGGGTGCTGATACGCAGTATTTT.